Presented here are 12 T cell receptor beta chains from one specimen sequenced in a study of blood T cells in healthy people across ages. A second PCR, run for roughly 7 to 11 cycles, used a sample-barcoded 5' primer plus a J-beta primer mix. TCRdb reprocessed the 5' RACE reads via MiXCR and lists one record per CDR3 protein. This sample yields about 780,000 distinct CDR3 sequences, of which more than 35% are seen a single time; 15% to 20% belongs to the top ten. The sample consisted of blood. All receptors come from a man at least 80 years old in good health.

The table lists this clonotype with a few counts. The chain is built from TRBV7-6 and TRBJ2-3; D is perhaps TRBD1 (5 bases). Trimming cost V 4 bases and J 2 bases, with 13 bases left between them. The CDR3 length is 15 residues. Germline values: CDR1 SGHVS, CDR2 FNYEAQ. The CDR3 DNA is TGTGCCAGCAGCTCCCAGGACACGTCCACAGATACGCAGTATTTT. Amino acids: CASSSQDTSTDTQYF.

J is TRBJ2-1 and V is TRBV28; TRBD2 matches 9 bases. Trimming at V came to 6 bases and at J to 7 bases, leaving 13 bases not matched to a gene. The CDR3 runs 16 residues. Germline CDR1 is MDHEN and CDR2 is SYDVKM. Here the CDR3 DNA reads TGTGCCAGCAGCATTATTCGGGGAAGCGGGAGGAATGAGCAGTTCTTC. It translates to CASSIIRGSGRNEQFF.

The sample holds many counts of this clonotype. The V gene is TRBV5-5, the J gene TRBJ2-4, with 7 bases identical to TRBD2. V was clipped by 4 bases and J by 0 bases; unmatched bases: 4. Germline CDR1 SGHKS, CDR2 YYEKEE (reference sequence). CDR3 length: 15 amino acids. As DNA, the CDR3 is TGTGCCAGCAGCGGGGCGGGGGTAGCCAAAAACATTCAGTACTTC. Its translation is CASSGAGVAKNIQYF.

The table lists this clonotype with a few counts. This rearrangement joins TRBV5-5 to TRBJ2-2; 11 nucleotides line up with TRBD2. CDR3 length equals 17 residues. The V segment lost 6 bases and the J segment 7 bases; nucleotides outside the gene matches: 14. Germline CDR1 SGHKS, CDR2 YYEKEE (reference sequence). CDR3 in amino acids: CASTPFPLAGADGELFF. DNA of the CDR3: TGTGCCAGCACCCCTTTCCCACTAGCGGGAGCTGACGGGGAGCTGTTTTTT.

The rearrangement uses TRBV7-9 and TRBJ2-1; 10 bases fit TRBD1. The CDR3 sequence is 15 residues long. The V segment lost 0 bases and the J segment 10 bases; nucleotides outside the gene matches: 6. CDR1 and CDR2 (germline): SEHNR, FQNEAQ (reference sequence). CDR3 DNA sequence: TGTGCCAGCAGCTTAGCGGGGACAGGGGCCGGAGAGCAGTTCTTC. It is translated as CASSLAGTGAGEQFF.

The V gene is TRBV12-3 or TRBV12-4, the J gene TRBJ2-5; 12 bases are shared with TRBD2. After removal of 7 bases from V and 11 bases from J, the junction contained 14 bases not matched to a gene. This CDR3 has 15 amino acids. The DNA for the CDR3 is TGTGCCAGCACCTCTAGCGGGAGGGCATACAATGAGCAGTACTTC. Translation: CASTSSGRAYNEQYF.

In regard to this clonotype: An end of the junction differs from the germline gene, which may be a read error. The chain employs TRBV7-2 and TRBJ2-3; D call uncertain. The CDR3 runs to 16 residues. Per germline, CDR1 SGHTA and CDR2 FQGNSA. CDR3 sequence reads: CASSIAGGAGGDTQYF. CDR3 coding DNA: TGTGCCAGCAGCATAGCAGGCGGCGCCGGTGGAGATACGCAGTATTTT.

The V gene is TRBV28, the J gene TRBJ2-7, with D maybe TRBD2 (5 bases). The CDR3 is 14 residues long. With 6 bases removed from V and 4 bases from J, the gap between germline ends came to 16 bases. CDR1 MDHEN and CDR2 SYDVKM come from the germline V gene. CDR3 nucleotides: TGTGCCAGCAGCACACGAGCGGAGCGGTACGAGCAGTACTTC. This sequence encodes CASSTRAERYEQYF.

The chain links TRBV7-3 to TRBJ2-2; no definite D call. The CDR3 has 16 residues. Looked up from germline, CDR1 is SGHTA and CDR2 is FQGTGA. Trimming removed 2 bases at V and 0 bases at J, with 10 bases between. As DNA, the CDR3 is TGTGCCAGCAGCTTACATACGACATCGAACACCGGGGAGCTGTTTTTT. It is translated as CASSLHTTSNTGELFF.

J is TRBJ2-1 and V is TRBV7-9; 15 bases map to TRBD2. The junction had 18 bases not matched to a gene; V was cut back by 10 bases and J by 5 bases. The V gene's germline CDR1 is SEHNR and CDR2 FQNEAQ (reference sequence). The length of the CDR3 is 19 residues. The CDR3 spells CATTGGLAGGPIGDNEQFF. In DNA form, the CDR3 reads TGTGCCACCACCGGGGGACTAGCGGGAGGACCTATTGGGGACAATGAGCAGTTCTTC.

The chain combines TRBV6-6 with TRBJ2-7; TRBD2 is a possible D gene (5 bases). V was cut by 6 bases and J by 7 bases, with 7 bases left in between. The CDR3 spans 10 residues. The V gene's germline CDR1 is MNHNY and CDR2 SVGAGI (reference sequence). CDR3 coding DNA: TGTGCCAGCAGGACGGGGGAGCAGTACTTC. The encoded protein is CASRTGEQYF.

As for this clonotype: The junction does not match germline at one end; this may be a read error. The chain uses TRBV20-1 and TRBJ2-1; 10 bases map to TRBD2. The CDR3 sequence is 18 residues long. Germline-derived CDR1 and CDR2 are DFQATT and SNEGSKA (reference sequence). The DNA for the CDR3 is TGCAGTGCTATGGTAGCGGGGGGAGGGGGTGGATCCTCCAATGAGCAGTTCTTC. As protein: CSAMVAGGGGGSSNEQFF.